The 16 T cell receptor beta chains given below trace back to one sample, sequenced in a study of T-cell memory formation after mild COVID-19. TCRdb reprocessed the 5' RACE reads with MiXCR, giving one entry per CDR3 protein. The top ten hold 20% to 25% of the sample, which has over 350,000 distinct CDR3 sequences, about 16% seen once. Source material: PBMCs or a T cell subset sorted from them (not recorded which). The receptors derive from a man younger than 30 who had mild COVID-19 (a few samples of this study predate the infection). Cell type and time point are not known.

This clonotype was detected only a few times. J is TRBJ2-1 and V is TRBV11-2; weak D call: TRBD1 (5 bases). Between the trimmed V and J ends, which lost 5 bases and 9 bases, there was a span of 17 bases. There are 14 residues in the CDR3. Germline loops: CDR1 SGHAT, CDR2 FQNNGV. CDR3 loop: CASSPGLVQGEQFF. As DNA, the CDR3 is TGTGCCAGCAGCCCAGGCCTCGTTCAGGGTGAGCAGTTCTTC.

This clonotype was observed a handful of times. This chain joins TRBV5-1 and TRBJ1-2; D perhaps matches TRBD1 (6 bases). The CDR3 has 14 residues. Between the trimmed V and J ends, which lost 7 bases and 5 bases, there was a span of 18 bases. Germline CDR1 SGHRS, CDR2 YFSETQ. In DNA, the CDR3 is TGCGCCAGCGGAGAGAATGGACAGAGATATGGCTACACCTTC. This gives the protein CASGENGQRYGYTF.

This clonotype was counted a few times. The chain couples TRBV28 to TRBJ1-4; 7 positions match TRBD1. V was clipped by 5 bases and J by 3 bases; unmatched bases: 6. This CDR3 has 15 residues. Germline lookup yields CDR1 MDHEN and CDR2 SYDVKM. CDR3 loop: CASSPSGGSNEKLFF. In nucleotides, the CDR3 is TGTGCCAGCAGTCCTTCAGGGGGATCTAATGAAAAACTGTTTTTT.

V gene TRBV7-9 combines with J gene TRBJ2-7; D call uncertain. The CDR3 is 14 amino acids. Germline V gene data show CDR1 as SEHNR and CDR2 as FQNEAQ (reference sequence). V was shortened by 5 bases and J by 2 bases, with 13 bases between the two germline ends. DNA for the CDR3: TGTGCCAGCAGCCTAGGAAGCCCCACCTACGAGCAGTACGTC. Protein: CASSLGSPTYEQYV.

The V call is TRBV29-1, the J call TRBJ2-1, with a possible D match to TRBD1 (5 bases). This CDR3 is built from 10 residues. The germline V and J ends were trimmed by 4 bases and 9 bases, with 7 bases remaining between them. Germline lookup yields CDR1 SQVTM and CDR2 ANQGSEA. For the CDR3, the DNA is TGCAGCGTTGGACAGCTTGAGCAGTTCTTC. Its translation: CSVGQLEQFF.

This rearrangement joins TRBV7-8 to TRBJ1-1; 7 nucleotides align to TRBD1. CDR3 length equals 15 residues. The junction had 16 bases not matched to a gene; V was cut back by 5 bases and J by 10 bases. The germline gives CDR1 SGHVS, CDR2 FQNEAQ. As DNA, the CDR3 is TGTGCCAGCAGCGACCCGACAGGGCGGGTAGAGGGAGCTTTCTTT. This translates into CASSDPTGRVEGAFF. The variable domain in full, with the rest retrieved from reference TRBV7-8 and TRBJ1-1, is GAGVSQSPRYKVAKRGQDVALRCDPISGHVSLFWYQQALGQGPEFLTYFQNEAQLDKSGLPSDRFFAERPEGSVSTLKIQRTQQEDSAVYLCASSDPTGRVEGAFFGQGTRLTVV.

This clonotype was seen a handful of times. The gene calls are TRBV3-1 and TRBJ2-4; tentative D call: TRBD2 (5 bases). The CDR3 has 13 amino acids. The germline V gene has CDR1 LGHDT and CDR2 YNNKEL (reference sequence). The germline V and J ends were trimmed by 1 base and 4 bases, with 5 bases remaining between them. The CDR3 loop is CASSQGGKNIQYF. Here the CDR3 DNA reads TGTGCCAGCAGCCAAGGAGGGAAAAACATTCAGTACTTC.

This clonotype showed up just a few times. Here the CDR3 DNA reads TGTGCCAGCAGCAGACACCGGGACAGGGATCGCGAGCAGTACTTC. Its translation is CASSRHRDRDREQYF. V usage is TRBV4-2 and J usage is TRBJ2-7, with 9 bases that match TRBD1. This CDR3 has 15 amino acids. V dropped 5 bases and J dropped 6; count of bases not matched to a gene: 11. Germline lookup yields CDR1 LGHNA and CDR2 YNFKEQ.

V is TRBV7-6 and J is TRBJ2-3; no firm D call. This CDR3 spans 14 amino acids. CDR1 and CDR2 from the germline V gene are SGHVS and FNYEAQ. V was pared by 0 bases and J by 1 base, with 5 bases between. CDR3 region: CASSLADRTDTQYF. CDR3 nucleotides: TGTGCCAGCAGCTTAGCGGACCGCACAGATACGCAGTATTTT.

There are a few counts of this clonotype. The chain uses TRBV6-2 or TRBV6-3 and TRBJ2-7; a weak D match, TRBD1 (6 bases). The CDR3 extends over 14 amino acids. V gave up 4 bases and J gave up 3 bases, with 13 bases separating them. CDR1 and CDR2 (germline): MNHEY, SVGEGT. The CDR3 spells CASSSPGRGYEQYV. DNA for the CDR3: TGTGCCAGCAGTTCCCCTGGCAGGGGCTACGAGCAGTACGTC.

This clonotype appeared a few times. The chain has TRBV2 and TRBJ2-5; 9 nucleotides align to TRBD1. The CDR3 is 16 amino acids. In germline, CDR1 is SNHLY, CDR2 FYNNEI. V gave up 11 bases and J gave up 1 base; unmatched junction bases: 14. The CDR3 DNA reads TGTGCCGTCCACACTGCAGGGACAGGGAGCCAAGAGACCCAGTACTTC. Its protein product is CAVHTAGTGSQETQYF. The full variable domain, completed using reference TRBV2 and TRBJ2-5, is EPEVTQTPSHQVTQMGQEVILRCVPISNHLYFYWYRQILGQKVEFLVSFYNNEISEKSEIFDDQFSVERPDGSNFTLKIRSTKLEDSAMYFCAVHTAGTGSQETQYFGPGTRLLVL.

This clonotype came up a few times. The V and J genes are TRBV7-8 and TRBJ2-5, with no clear D. Trimming stripped 5 bases from V and 1 base from J, with 11 bases between. This CDR3 is 14 amino acids long. Germline CDR1 is SGHVS and CDR2 is FQNEAQ. CDR3 protein: CASSPRGSQETQYF. The CDR3 nucleotides read TGTGCCAGCAGCCCCCGTGGTAGCCAAGAGACCCAGTACTTC.

The chain links TRBV7-9 to TRBJ2-1; no clear D. This CDR3 region has 15 residues. Germline values: CDR1 SEHNR, CDR2 FQNEAQ (reference sequence). Deletions cut 6 bases from V and 5 bases from J, with 17 bases between. Here the CDR3 reads CASRARDMLDNEQFF. The CDR3 DNA sequence: TGTGCCAGCAGAGCCCGAGACATGTTGGACAATGAGCAGTTCTTC.

The chain joins TRBV21-1 to TRBJ2-2; TRBD2, the D gene given by the table, was not confirmed from the DNA. TRBV21-1 has pseudogene status. The CDR3 totals 14 residues. Here the CDR3 reads CASSLTSFPGELFF. The CDR3 DNA reads as TGTGCCAGCAGCCTGACTAGCTTCCCCGGGGAGCTGTTTTTT.

This chain joins TRBV27 and TRBJ1-3; D is possibly TRBD1 (5 bases). In germline, CDR1 is MNHEY, CDR2 SMNVEV (reference sequence). The CDR3 is made up of 13 amino acids. The germline V and J ends were trimmed by 8 bases and 1 base, with 9 bases remaining between them. CDR3 region: CASGEGSGNTIYF. In DNA form, the CDR3 reads TGTGCCAGCGGCGAGGGGTCTGGAAACACCATATATTTT.

The chain joins TRBV10-3 to TRBJ2-6; 13 bases are shared with TRBD2. The CDR3 has 18 residues. J lost 2 bases, V lost 1 base, and 2 bases had no gene match. The germline CDR1 and CDR2 sequences are ENHRY and SYGVKD. This CDR3 is CAISEFGLAGAGANVLTF. Here the CDR3 DNA reads TGTGCCATCAGTGAGTTCGGACTAGCGGGGGCTGGGGCCAACGTCCTGACTTTC.